One sample yielded the 18 T cell receptor beta chains listed below, sequenced in a study of shared clonotypes between healthy human individuals. Sequencing was performed with immunoSEQ multiplex PCR; in TCRdb, only in-frame clones are kept and a portion is missing. Counted here are a few million clones, approximately 93% occurring once; the ten biggest clones make up under 0.45%. Sequenced material: naive CD4+ T cells from PBMCs. Subset specified: CD45RA+ positively selected. The receptors were sampled from a man aged 18 to 35 in good health. Some clones in this sample may be carry-over from other donors' samples.

This clone has a single count. This chain uses TRBV6-1 with TRBJ1-3; D perhaps matches TRBD1 (5 bases). There are 18 residues in the CDR3. Trimming removed 0 bases from V and 2 bases from J, with 17 bases in between. Germline V CDR1 and CDR2: MNHNS, SASEGT. CDR3 amino acids: CASSEAAYPGRTGNTIYF. The CDR3 region has the DNA TGTGCCAGCAGTGAAGCAGCTTATCCAGGGAGGACTGGAAACACCATATATTTT.

The sample holds a few counts of this clone. This chain joins TRBV2 and TRBJ1-1, with D possibly being TRBD1 (5 bases). V lost 6 bases to trimming and J lost 2 bases, with 16 bases between them. The germline V gene has CDR1 SNHLY and CDR2 FYNNEI. This CDR3 comprises 15 residues. The CDR3 sequence is CASSRQGVGNTEAFF. DNA for the CDR3: TGTGCCAGCAGCAGGCAGGGAGTGGGAAACACTGAAGCTTTCTTT. Drawing the rest from reference TRBV2 and TRBJ1-1, the complete variable domain is EPEVTQTPSHQVTQMGQEVILRCVPISNHLYFYWYRQILGQKVEFLVSFYNNEISEKSEIFDDQFSVERPDGSNFTLKIRSTKLEDSAMYFCASSRQGVGNTEAFFGQGTRLTVV.

This chain uses TRBV7-6 with TRBJ2-2; 7 bases align to TRBD2. The V gene end was trimmed by 6 bases and the J gene end by 4 bases; junction bases not matched to a gene: 14. This CDR3 spans 17 amino acids. Germline values: CDR1 SGHVS, CDR2 FNYEAQ. CDR3 amino acids: CASRPFGGTEVTGELFF. For the CDR3, the DNA is TGTGCCAGCAGGCCCTTCGGGGGGACTGAGGTCACCGGGGAGCTGTTTTTT. Together with reference TRBV7-6 and TRBJ2-2, the CDR3 gives the full variable domain: GAGVSQSPRYKVTKRGQDVALRCDPISGHVSLYWYRQALGQGPEFLTYFNYEAQQDKSGLPNDRFSAERPEGSISTLTIQRTEQRDSAMYRCASRPFGGTEVTGELFFGEGSRLTVL.

The V and J genes are TRBV7-9 and TRBJ2-7, with a possible D match to TRBD1 (6 bases). Germline V gene data show CDR1 as SEHNR and CDR2 as FQNEAQ (reference sequence). The CDR3 is made up of 18 amino acids. Between the trimmed V and J ends, which lost 5 bases and 0 bases, there was a span of 23 bases. For the CDR3, the DNA is TGTGCCAGCAGCCCAAACCGGAAGACAGGTATCACCTCCTACGAGCAGTACTTC. Protein product: CASSPNRKTGITSYEQYF.

This chain links TRBV28 with TRBJ1-4; 8 bases match TRBD1. CDR3 length: 13 amino acids. The germline CDR1 and CDR2 sequences are MDHEN and SYDVKM. The J segment lost 8 bases and the V segment lost 6 bases, leaving 5 bases of the junction unmatched. CDR3 in DNA: TGTGCCAGCAGCCGGGACAGGTACGAAAAACTGTTTTTT. Protein sequence: CASSRDRYEKLFF.

The J gene is TRBJ1-1, the V gene TRBV6-1; 9 nucleotides agree with TRBD1. Losses at the gene ends were 8 bases for V and 6 bases for J; bases not matched to a gene: 10. In germline, CDR1 is MNHNS, CDR2 SASEGT. The CDR3 sequence is 14 residues long. In nucleotides, the CDR3 is TGTGCCAGCGGGACCGGGACAGGGTCCCCTGAAGCTTTCTTT. This codes for CASGTGTGSPEAFF.

The V call is TRBV15, the J call TRBJ2-5; D uncertain. CDR3 length: 13 residues. Germline V CDR1 and CDR2: LNHNV, YYDKDF (reference sequence). V dropped 1 base and J dropped 5 bases, with 8 bases sitting between them. Here the CDR3 reads CATSRGPTETQYF. The DNA for the CDR3 is TGTGCCACCAGCAGAGGACCCACCGAGACCCAGTACTTC.

This rearrangement joins TRBV5-1 to TRBJ2-1, with 11 bases that match TRBD2. Germline V gene data show CDR1 as SGHRS and CDR2 as YFSETQ. The CDR3 has 15 residues. V shed 4 bases, J shed 5 bases, and the junction held 5 bases outside the gene matches. This CDR3 reads CASSPPGLADNEQFF. The CDR3, as DNA: TGCGCCAGCAGCCCCCCGGGACTAGCGGACAATGAGCAGTTCTTC.

The V gene is TRBV9, the J gene TRBJ1-2; 8 nucleotides align to TRBD1. The CDR3 spans 13 residues. V gave up 5 bases and J gave up 8 bases; unmatched junction bases: 8. Germline V gene data show CDR1 as SGDLS and CDR2 as YYNGEE. For the CDR3, the DNA is TGTGCCAGCAGGTATCAGGGGGCGCAGGGCTACACCTTC. Amino acids: CASRYQGAQGYTF.

The chain recombines TRBV19 with TRBJ1-5, with D hard to call. The V gene's germline CDR1 is LNHDA and CDR2 SQIVND (reference sequence). V gave up 1 base and J gave up 1 base, with 8 bases separating them. This CDR3 region has 15 residues. CDR3: CASSIVGRSNQPQHF. The CDR3 DNA reads as TGTGCCAGTAGTATAGTAGGTAGAAGCAATCAGCCCCAGCATTTT.

The CDR3 here is CASRPYGERGYNEQFF. CDR3 coding DNA: TGTGCCAGCAGACCCTACGGGGAGCGGGGCTACAATGAGCAGTTCTTC. The chain has TRBV6-6 and TRBJ2-1; 7 bases are a match to TRBD2. The CDR3 is made up of 16 amino acids. Trimming cost V 6 bases and J 3 bases; bases outside gene matches: 11. The germline V gene has CDR1 MNHNY and CDR2 SVGAGI (reference sequence).

Notes on this clone: This specimen includes other DNA sequences encoding the same CDR3. This chain links TRBV5-1 with TRBJ2-7; D ambiguous. This CDR3 region has 13 residues. Per germline, CDR1 SGHRS and CDR2 YFSETQ. Trimming shortened V by 0 bases and J by 1 base, and 5 bases separated the two germline ends. The CDR3: CASSLDRSYEQYF. CDR3 in DNA: TGCGCCAGCAGCTTGGACCGATCCTACGAGCAGTACTTC.

The chain recombines TRBV6-5 with TRBJ1-2, with 8 bases aligning to TRBD1. Germline assignment: CDR1 MNHEY and CDR2 SVGAGI. The CDR3 length is 16 residues. V was clipped by 0 bases and J by 8 bases; unmatched bases: 11. The CDR3 loop reads CASSYSGTGPPRGYTF. The CDR3 DNA is TGTGCCAGCAGTTACTCCGGGACAGGTCCCCCGCGGGGCTACACCTTC.

The chain combines TRBV5-4 with TRBJ1-2, with a tentative D call TRBD1 (5 bases). Per the germline V gene, CDR1 is SGHNT and CDR2 is YYREEE (reference sequence). The CDR3 runs to 14 residues. V gave up 5 bases and J gave up 0 bases, with 11 bases separating them. DNA of the CDR3: TGTGCCAGCAGACTCACGGGGCCTAACTATGGCTACACCTTC. Translation: CASRLTGPNYGYTF.

Only one count was recorded for this clone. V usage is TRBV18 and J usage is TRBJ1-1; 7 nucleotides agree with TRBD1. This CDR3 region has 14 residues. Germline CDR1 KGHSH, CDR2 LQKENI. V was pared by 6 bases and J by 4 bases, with 8 bases of the junction left unmatched. The CDR3 sequence is CASSLGQSLTEAFF. In nucleotides, the CDR3 is TGTGCCAGCTCCCTGGGACAGAGTCTCACTGAAGCTTTCTTT.

The gene calls are TRBV2 and TRBJ2-1; D is ambiguous. Germline V gene data show CDR1 as SNHLY and CDR2 as FYNNEI. Trimming took 8 bases from V and 0 from J, leaving 11 bases between them. The CDR3 consists of 14 residues. CDR3 sequence: CASVLQTSYNEQFF. In DNA, the CDR3 is TGTGCCAGCGTCCTCCAAACCTCCTACAATGAGCAGTTCTTC.

A single count supports this clone. This chain links TRBV28 with TRBJ2-1; tentative D call: TRBD1 (5 bases). The CDR3 length is 13 residues. Trimming took off 6 bases at V and 12 bases at J, with 18 bases between the two ends. Germline lookup yields CDR1 MDHEN and CDR2 SYDVKM. The CDR3 region is CASSHDSKWGQFF. CDR3 bases: TGTGCCAGCAGCCACGACAGTAAGTGGGGGCAGTTCTTC. Combining the CDR3 with reference TRBV28 and TRBJ2-1 gives the whole variable domain DVKVTQSSRYLVKRTGEKVFLECVQDMDHENMFWYRQDPGLGLRLIYFSYDVKMKEKGDIPEGYSVSREKKERFSLILESASTNQTSMYLCASSHDSKWGQFFGPGTRLTVL.

CDR3 nucleotides: TGTGCCAGCAGCTGGGGACAGGGCTTGACTAATGAAAAACTGTTTTTT. It codes for CASSWGQGLTNEKLFF. The chain employs TRBV5-6 and TRBJ1-4; TRBD1 aligns across 9 bases. From germline, CDR1 is SGHDT and CDR2 YYEEEE. The CDR3 covers 16 residues. V was clipped by 3 bases and J by 2 bases; unmatched bases: 5.